A single sample gave rise to the 31 T cell receptor beta chains below, sequenced in a study of blood T cell repertoires in COVID-19. This table comes from immunoSEQ multiplex PCR, and its TCRdb copy is limited to in-frame clones, with some not included. The sample holds around 56,000 clones, about nine tenths seen once. Sequencing was performed on peripheral blood. The receptor set was obtained from a woman in her sixties with active or convalescent COVID-19.

This chain links TRBV7-8 with TRBJ1-6; TRBD1 agrees at 10 bases. This CDR3 region has 14 residues. Germline V gene data show CDR1 as SGHVS and CDR2 as FQNEAQ. V shed 6 bases and J 8 bases; nucleotides not matched to a gene: 4. Here the CDR3 DNA reads TGTGCCAGCAGACAGGACAGGGGGGATTCACCCCTCCACTTT. Amino acid sequence: CASRQDRGDSPLHF.

This clone was detected once. This chain joins TRBV28 and TRBJ1-5; D remains unclear. The length of the CDR3 is 15 residues. Trimming took 5 bases from V and 3 from J, leaving 14 bases between them. Per the germline V gene, CDR1 is MDHEN and CDR2 is SYDVKM. The CDR3: CASSEFGSHNQPQHF. In DNA, the CDR3 is TGTGCCAGCAGTGAGTTCGGGTCCCACAATCAGCCCCAGCATTTT. Full variable domain (missing parts from reference TRBV28 and TRBJ1-5): DVKVTQSSRYLVKRTGEKVFLECVQDMDHENMFWYRQDPGLGLRLIYFSYDVKMKEKGDIPEGYSVSREKKERFSLILESASTNQTSMYLCASSEFGSHNQPQHFGDGTRLSIL.

The J gene is TRBJ2-3, the V gene TRBV7-2; D is unresolved. Trimming removed 7 bases from V and 4 bases from J, with 6 bases in between. Germline V gives CDR1 SGHTA, CDR2 FQGNSA. The CDR3 has 11 residues. Here the CDR3 reads CASTLADTQYF. Here the CDR3 DNA reads TGTGCCAGCACCCTAGCAGATACGCAGTATTTT.

In this sample, this clone turned up once. The chain recombines TRBV6-1 with TRBJ1-5; 8 bases are shared with TRBD1. Germline V CDR1 and CDR2: MNHNS, SASEGT. Trimming removed 7 bases from V and 6 bases from J; junction bases left unmatched: 11. The CDR3 is 15 residues long. CDR3 region: CASTPGQGGSQPQHF. CDR3 in DNA: TGTGCCAGCACCCCCGGACAGGGAGGAAGTCAGCCCCAGCATTTT.

V is TRBV7-9 and J is TRBJ1-2; D unclear. The CDR3 covers 17 residues. Germline loops: CDR1 SEHNR, CDR2 FQNEAQ (reference sequence). The V end lost 5 bases, the J end lost 0 bases, and 19 bases lay between the germline ends. The CDR3 sequence is CASSPGPTAGTNYGYTF. The CDR3, as DNA: TGTGCCAGCAGCCCCGGCCCGACGGCGGGGACTAACTATGGCTACACCTTC.

There are a few counts of this clone. The gene calls are TRBV6-5 and TRBJ1-2; a possible D gene is TRBD1 (5 bases). Trimming cost V 0 bases and J 4 bases, with 12 bases left between them. Germline V CDR1 and CDR2: MNHEY, SVGAGI. The CDR3 spans 15 residues. As DNA, the CDR3 is TGTGCCAGCAGTTACTCAACGCAGGGACTCTATGGCTACACCTTC. Translating it yields CASSYSTQGLYGYTF.

The V gene is TRBV29-1, the J gene TRBJ2-1; D unclear. The CDR3 sequence is 11 residues long. Looked up from germline, CDR1 is SQVTM and CDR2 is ANQGSEA. The V end lost 2 bases, the J end lost 8 bases, and 7 bases lay between the germline ends. Written as DNA, the CDR3 is TGCAGCGTTGAAAAGGCGGATGAGCAGTTCTTC. Translating gives CSVEKADEQFF.

V and J are TRBV19 and TRBJ1-1; D is ambiguous. V lost 5 bases and J 4 bases, leaving 8 bases between the germline ends. Germline-derived CDR1 and CDR2 are LNHDA and SQIVND (reference sequence). The CDR3 covers 12 residues. This chain's CDR3 is CASSGESTEAFF. In nucleotides, the CDR3 is TGTGCCAGTAGTGGAGAATCCACTGAAGCTTTCTTT.

CDR3 nucleotides: TGTGCCAGCAGTTTACTAGCGGGAGGGCCGACAGATACGCAGTATTTT. Its protein product is CASSLLAGGPTDTQYF. The gene calls are TRBV28 and TRBJ2-3; 12 nucleotides match TRBD2. V lost 2 bases to trimming and J lost 3 bases; unmatched junction nucleotides: 3. There are 16 residues in the CDR3. Germline V gives CDR1 MDHEN, CDR2 SYDVKM.

The chain employs TRBV6-5 and TRBJ2-2; D perhaps matches TRBD1 (7 bases). Germline V gene sequence: CDR1 MNHEY, CDR2 SVGAGI. The CDR3 is 15 residues long. V was pared by 2 bases and J by 7 bases, with 14 bases between. The CDR3 DNA sequence: TGTGCCAGCAGTTACCAGGGGGGCCTAAACGGGGAGCTGTTTTTT. Encoded protein: CASSYQGGLNGELFF.

CDR3 nucleotide sequence: TGTGCCACCAGCAGAGATCAGGGGACAGGGCGGTCACCCCTCCACTTT. Translating it yields CATSRDQGTGRSPLHF. This chain uses TRBV15 with TRBJ1-6, with TRBD1 identical over 9 bases. There are 16 residues in the CDR3. Germline loops: CDR1 LNHNV, CDR2 YYDKDF (reference sequence). V lost 0 bases, J lost 10 bases, and 7 bases stayed unmatched. Supplemented by reference TRBV15 and TRBJ1-6, the full variable domain reads DAMVIQNPRYQVTQFGKPVTLSCSQTLNHNVMYWYQQKSSQAPKLLFHYYDKDFNNEADTPDNFQSRRPNTSFCFLDIRSPGLGDTAMYLCATSRDQGTGRSPLHFGNGTRLTVT.

This rearrangement joins TRBV3-1 (or the pseudogene TRBV3-2) to TRBJ2-3; TRBD2 is a possible D gene (5 bases). CDR3 size: 13 residues. Germline CDR1 reads LGHDT; CDR2 reads YNNKEL (reference sequence). V lost 6 bases, J lost 3 bases, and 10 bases lay in between. Here the CDR3 reads CASREAETDTQYF. In DNA, the CDR3 is TGTGCCAGCAGGGAGGCAGAAACAGATACGCAGTATTTT.

In nucleotides, the CDR3 is TGCGCCAGCGGGAGGGCCGAAGAGACCCAGTACTTC. Amino acid sequence: CASGRAEETQYF. The rearrangement uses TRBV5-1 and TRBJ2-5; 7 positions agree with TRBD2. There are 12 residues in the CDR3. Per the germline V gene, CDR1 is SGHRS and CDR2 is YFSETQ. Trimming cost V 7 bases and J 3 bases; bases outside gene matches: 3.

The table lists this clone with a count of one. The chain couples TRBV12-3 or TRBV12-4 to TRBJ1-6, with a possible D match to TRBD1 (6 bases). This CDR3 is built from 13 residues. V was clipped by 7 bases and J by 7 bases, with 11 bases between them. The CDR3 spells CASITTGNSPLHF. DNA for the CDR3: TGTGCCAGCATCACAACAGGGAATTCACCCCTCCACTTT.

The chain employs TRBV12-5 and TRBJ2-1, with TRBD2 matching over 12 bases. J gave up 3 bases and V 4 bases, and 16 bases lay outside the gene matches. Germline V gene data show CDR1 as LGHNT and CDR2 as FRNRAP. The CDR3 is 20 residues long. The CDR3 protein is CASGWTFFKRTSGNYNEQFF. The CDR3 DNA sequence: TGTGCTAGTGGTTGGACCTTCTTTAAACGGACTAGCGGGAACTACAATGAGCAGTTCTTC.

This clone was found once. The genes are TRBV7-3 and TRBJ1-5; weak D call: TRBD1 (5 bases). The CDR3 runs to 17 residues. The V end was cut by 1 base, the J end by 1 base, with 14 bases between. Germline V gene sequence: CDR1 SGHTA, CDR2 FQGTGA. This CDR3 is CASSLNGAGGSNQPQHF. The CDR3 DNA reads TGTGCCAGCAGCTTAAACGGGGCGGGAGGGAGCAATCAGCCCCAGCATTTT.

The V call is TRBV6-6, the J call TRBJ1-1; D not resolved. Germline V lookup: CDR1 MNHNY, CDR2 SVGAGI (reference sequence). V lost 5 bases to trimming and J lost 0 bases, with 10 bases between them. CDR3 size: 14 residues. CDR3 protein: CASSPIQMNTEAFF. The CDR3, as DNA: TGTGCCAGCAGTCCTATTCAAATGAACACTGAAGCTTTCTTT.

The chain combines TRBV28 with TRBJ1-3; D gene ambiguous. The V end lost 7 bases, the J end lost 8 bases, and 21 bases lay between the germline ends. The CDR3 runs to 15 residues. From germline, CDR1 is MDHEN and CDR2 SYDVKM. CDR3: CASTLRRNRRDTIYF. The CDR3 nucleotides read TGTGCCAGCACCCTAAGGAGGAATCGGCGGGACACCATATATTTT.

This chain uses TRBV6-2 or TRBV6-3 with TRBJ1-4, with D perhaps matching TRBD1 (5 bases). The length of the CDR3 is 12 residues. From germline, CDR1 is MNHEY and CDR2 SVGEGT. The V end was cut by 6 bases, the J end by 8 bases, with 10 bases between. CDR3 sequence (DNA): TGTGCCAGCAGCCCCGACAGCGAAAAACTGTTTTTT. Translation: CASSPDSEKLFF.

The chain is built from TRBV28 and TRBJ1-2; perhaps TRBD1 as D (5 bases). Deletions cut 3 bases from V and 7 bases from J, with 18 bases between. There are 15 residues in the CDR3. Germline V gene data show CDR1 as MDHEN and CDR2 as SYDVKM. The DNA for the CDR3 is TGTGCCAGCAGTTTTGTTTCTGGGGCCCAGAGTGGCTACACCTTC. This sequence encodes CASSFVSGAQSGYTF.

This chain connects TRBV19 to TRBJ2-3, with 10 bases that match TRBD2. Germline assignment: CDR1 LNHDA and CDR2 SQIVND (reference sequence). Trimming took 0 bases from V and 4 from J; bases not matched to a gene: 7. The CDR3 runs to 17 residues. CDR3: CASSIDRGTSVSDTQYF. The CDR3 DNA is TGTGCCAGTAGTATAGATAGAGGGACTAGCGTATCAGATACGCAGTATTTT.

The rearrangement uses TRBV19 and TRBJ2-7; D is unresolved. V was trimmed by 3 bases and J by 3 bases, leaving 15 bases between them. Germline V gene data show CDR1 as LNHDA and CDR2 as SQIVND (reference sequence). The CDR3 spans 15 residues. The CDR3: CASSMRGLTIYEQYF. CDR3 sequence (DNA): TGTGCCAGTAGTATGCGCGGATTGACGATCTACGAGCAGTACTTC.

The chain carries TRBV30 and TRBJ2-7; a weak D match, TRBD1 (5 bases). Germline V gene data show CDR1 as GTSNPN and CDR2 as SVGIG (reference sequence). The CDR3 has 15 residues. V lost 4 bases, J lost 0 bases, and 16 bases lay in between. The CDR3 region is CAWTKTAPSSYEQYF. DNA for the CDR3: TGTGCCTGGACAAAGACAGCTCCATCCTCCTACGAGCAGTACTTC. The variable domain in full, completed from reference TRBV30 and TRBJ2-7, reads SQTIHQWPATLVQPVGSPLSLECTVEGTSNPNLYWYRQAAGRGLQLLFYSVGIGQISSEVPQNLSASRPQDRQFILSSKKLLLSDSGFYLCAWTKTAPSSYEQYFGPGTRLTVT.

This chain uses TRBV6-5 with TRBJ2-1; 9 nucleotides match TRBD2. The CDR3 contains 14 residues. Per germline, CDR1 MNHEY and CDR2 SVGAGI. J lost 9 bases, V lost 4 bases, and 7 bases had no gene match. The CDR3 region has the DNA TGTGCCAGCAGTTGGTATAGCGGGAGTTCTGAGCAGTTCTTC. This gives the protein CASSWYSGSSEQFF.

The chain couples TRBV24-1 to TRBJ2-7, with TRBD2 identical over 8 bases. With 4 bases clipped from V and 3 bases from J, the junction kept 7 bases outside the gene matches. The CDR3 is 15 residues long. Germline loops: CDR1 KGHDR, CDR2 SFDVKD. The CDR3 DNA is TGTGCCACCAGTGAAGGTTTCGGGGGGGGCTACGAGCAGTACTTC. Translation gives CATSEGFGGGYEQYF.

The V call is TRBV5-1, the J call TRBJ1-5, with D hard to call. V was shortened by 4 bases and J by 6 bases, with 11 bases between the two germline ends. The V gene's germline CDR1 is SGHRS and CDR2 YFSETQ. The CDR3 extends over 13 amino acids. The CDR3 DNA reads as TGCGCCAGCAGCCCGGTCGGTGGTCAGCCCCAGCATTTT. It translates to CASSPVGGQPQHF.

The gene calls are TRBV15 and TRBJ1-2, with TRBD1 matching 9 bases. CDR1 LNHNV and CDR2 YYDKDF come from the germline V gene (reference sequence). CDR3 length: 15 amino acids. The V segment lost 4 bases and the J segment 2 bases; nucleotides outside the gene matches: 5. This chain's CDR3 is CATSNSGTGNYGYTF. The CDR3 DNA reads TGTGCCACCAGCAATTCCGGGACAGGGAACTATGGCTACACCTTC.

This chain joins TRBV27 and TRBJ1-2, with TRBD1 matching over 7 bases. The J segment lost 6 bases and the V segment lost 6 bases, leaving 10 bases of the junction unmatched. The CDR3 contains 14 residues. Germline V gives CDR1 MNHEY, CDR2 SMNVEV (reference sequence). The CDR3 DNA follows: TGTGCCAGCAGCCCCAGGACAGGATGGGATGGCTACACCTTC. This translates into CASSPRTGWDGYTF.

The chain carries TRBV28 and TRBJ2-3, with 10 bases aligning to TRBD2. The length of the CDR3 is 16 residues. V was pared by 8 bases and J by 2 bases, with 10 bases of the junction left unmatched. Germline loops: CDR1 MDHEN, CDR2 SYDVKM. CDR3 DNA sequence: TGTGCCAGCCCCCCCCCGCTAGCGGGAGACACAGATACGCAGTATTTT. Amino acid sequence: CASPPPLAGDTDTQYF.

This rearrangement joins TRBV7-7 to TRBJ2-2; D call uncertain. The length of the CDR3 is 16 residues. In germline, CDR1 is SSHAT, CDR2 FNYEAQ (reference sequence). Trimming removed 1 base at V and 1 base at J, with 10 bases between. This CDR3 reads CASSLEVGWNTGELFF. CDR3 nucleotide sequence: TGTGCCAGCAGCTTAGAGGTCGGGTGGAACACCGGGGAGCTGTTTTTT.

This clone was counted only a few times. The V gene is TRBV20-1, the J gene TRBJ2-7; maybe TRBD1 (5 bases). This CDR3 contains 11 residues. V shed 3 bases and J shed 9 bases, with 12 bases lying between them. Germline V gene sequence: CDR1 DFQATT, CDR2 SNEGSKA (reference sequence). CDR3 amino acids: CSASQGAGQYF. The DNA for the CDR3 is TGCAGTGCTAGTCAAGGGGCTGGGCAGTACTTC.